Sequencing of this T cell receptor beta chain was carried out in a study of beta chain features in type 1 diabetes. Of the isolated RNA, all was reverse transcribed, and so the sequenced material was expressed TCRB transcripts. Sequenced naive, central memory and regulatory T cell samples produced an average of about 3.57 million reads. Measured with immunoSEQ multiplex PCR; TCRdb has only the in-frame clones, and not every one. The table includes more than 60,000 clones, roughly three fifths detected once. Germline V gene sequence: CDR1 SGHTA, CDR2 FQGNSA. The CDR3 length is 19 residues. With 2 bases clipped from V and 0 bases from J, the junction kept 11 bases outside the gene matches. As concerns this clone: Its antigen is unknown.

General study results and limits: Cells carrying high TCR expression could end up over-represented when cDNA is sequenced.

The specimen sequenced was Tregs from blood. This chain connects TRBV7-2 to TRBJ2-7; 12 bases align to TRBD2. This receptor was obtained from a woman aged 18-29 years in good health. CDR3 in amino acids: CASSLSPGLAGALSYEQYF. The CDR3 nucleotides read TGTGCCAGCAGCTTATCTCCGGGACTAGCGGGCGCGCTCTCCTACGAGCAGTACTTC.